These T cell receptor beta chains were read from a single sample in a study of metastatic and nonmetastatic thyroid tumors. TCRdb reassembled clones from the PCR reads with MiXCR. This table has 30,000 to 35,000 clones, approximately 19% appearing once. The source material was blood. All receptors come from a female donor with papillary thyroid cancer or a benign thyroid nodule (not recorded which). Some clones in this sample may be carry-over from other donors' samples. Both conserved end residues are part of each CDR3. A D gene is named only where the DNA matches it firmly. The size field is filled for only some rows; it gives once, few, many or a size class.

>TRBV11-2|NA|NA|TRBJ1-1
TGTGCCATCAGCGCCCGACAGGTGCTGAACACTGAGGCTTTCTTT
CAISARQVLNTEAFF
>TRBV5-4|many|NA|TRBJ2-6
TGTGCCAGCAGCTTCCCCCGACAGATCACCTCTGGGGCCAACGTCCTGACTTTC
CASSFPRQITSGANVLTF
>TRBV5-1|many|NA|TRBJ1-1
TGCGCCAGCATCCTCAAGCCGGAAGGGGACACTGAAGCTTTCTTT
CASILKPEGDTEAFF
>TRBV5-1|NA|NA|TRBJ1-1
TGCGCCAGCCTTAAGAACCTGAACACTGAAGCTTTCTTT
CASLKNLNTEAFF
>TRBV2|many|NA|TRBJ1-1
TGTGCCAGCAGTGAAGAGAGGGAAGCTTTCTTT
CASSEEREAFF
>TRBV29-1|few|NA|TRBJ1-2
TGCAGCGTTGACCTCGAAGTGGGAAATGTCTACACCTTC
CSVDLEVGNVYTF
>TRBV5-4|many|TRBD2|TRBJ2-3
TGTGCCAGCAGCTTAGGGACTAGCGGGTCCACAGATACGCAGTATTTT
CASSLGTSGSTDTQYF
>TRBV24-1|many|TRBD2|TRBJ2-3
TGTGCCACCAGTGATCCCACCTCTAGCGGGATAGGCACAGATACGCAGTATTTT
CATSDPTSSGIGTDTQYF
>TRBV11-3|NA|NA|TRBJ2-7
TGTGCCAGCAGCTCACAGGGGAGGCTTGGCGAGCAGTACTTC
CASSSQGRLGEQYF
>TRBV19|many|TRBD2|TRBJ2-6
TGTGCCAGTAGTACCGCGCTGTGGCGGGAGACCTCTGGGGCCAACGTCCTGACTTTC
CASSTALWRETSGANVLTF
>TRBV24-1|many|NA|TRBJ2-1
TGTGCCACCAGTGATTCGTGGGAGACCTCCTACAATGAGCAGTTCTTC
CATSDSWETSYNEQFF
>TRBV6-1|NA|NA|TRBJ2-1
TGTGCCAGCAGTGAAAGTAGCGGAGACCCAAATGAGCAGTTCTTC
CASSESSGDPNEQFF
>TRBV28|many|NA|TRBJ1-1
TGTGCCAGCAGGGGCGCGGGGGGGAACACTGAAGCTTTCTTT
CASRGAGGNTEAFF
>TRBV20-1|NA|TRBD1|TRBJ1-1
TGCAGTACTAACGAACCCGGGACAGGGACCACTGAAGCTTTCTTT
CSTNEPGTGTTEAFF
>TRBV4-1|many|NA|TRBJ2-5
TGCGCCAGCAGCCAAGAGTCCCCGGGCCGGGAGACCCAGTACTTC
CASSQESPGRETQYF
>TRBV5-1|many|TRBD2|TRBJ2-1
TGCGCCAGCAGCTTGGTCCGCTTAGAGGCTAGCGGGATTTACAATGAGCAGTTCTTC
CASSLVRLEASGIYNEQFF
>TRBV19|many|TRBD2|TRBJ2-3
TGTGCCAGTAGTATTTCCGGGGCGGGAGGCACAGATACGCAGTATTTT
CASSISGAGGTDTQYF
>TRBV7-7|NA|NA|TRBJ2-3
TGTGCCAGCAGCCCCGGGACTGGGGGGACAGATACGCAGTATTTT
CASSPGTGGTDTQYF
>TRBV6-1|medium-sized|NA|TRBJ1-3
TGTGCCAGCACCCGGACAGTCTCTGGAAACACCATATATTTT
CASTRTVSGNTIYF
>TRBV28|few|NA|TRBJ1-6
TGTGCCAGCAGTTTACAAGGGGGGTCAGTTTTGTCGTCACCCCTCCACTTT
CASSLQGGSVLSSPLHF
>TRBV18|many|TRBD2|TRBJ2-1
TGTGCCAGCTCACCCGGGACTACGTTCTACAATGAGCAGTTCTTC
CASSPGTTFYNEQFF
>TRBV19|many|NA|TRBJ2-5
TGTGCCAGTAGTATTACTGGCAGGGGAGAAGAGACCCAGTACTTC
CASSITGRGEETQYF
>TRBV28|many|NA|TRBJ1-6
TGTGCCAGCAGGGGGGAGCTCTATAATTCACCCCTCCACTTT
CASRGELYNSPLHF
>TRBV12-3/TRBV12-4|many|TRBD2|TRBJ2-3
TGTGCCAGCAGCCTAGCGGAGTCAGATACGCAGTATTTT
CASSLAESDTQYF
>TRBV7-9|NA|NA|TRBJ1-3
TGTGCCAGCGGCGGGGGAAACACCATATATTTT
CASGGGNTIYF
>TRBV11-2|many|TRBD1|TRBJ2-3
TGTGCCAGCAGCCCGCGGACAGGGTTCACAGATACGCAGTATTTT
CASSPRTGFTDTQYF
>TRBV4-2|many|TRBD2|TRBJ2-3
TGTGCCAGCAGCCAACGGACTAGCGGCACAGATACGCAGTATTTT
CASSQRTSGTDTQYF
>TRBV18|once|NA|TRBJ2-7
TGTGCCAGCTCACCCGGCCAGGGTCTGAGGGAGCAGTACTTC
CASSPGQGLREQYF
>TRBV7-2|NA|NA|TRBJ1-2
TGTGCCAGCAACTTAGCCCATACAGCTAACTATGGCCACACCTTC
CASNLAHTANYGHTF
>TRBV7-9|NA|NA|TRBJ1-5
TGTGCCAGCAGCTTAGGAGATCAGCCCCAGCATTTT
CASSLGDQPQHF
>TRBV24-1|many|NA|TRBJ1-1
TGTGCCACCAGTGATTTGCAGGGACGGGAAGCTTTCTTT
CATSDLQGREAFF
>TRBV4-2|NA|NA|TRBJ2-3
TGTGTCATCAGCCAAGGAGCGGACCTTAGCACAGATACGCAGTATTTT
CVISQGADLSTDTQYF
>TRBV12-3/TRBV12-4|few|NA|TRBJ1-2
TGTGCCAGCAGTTCGAACCTCAACTATGGCTATACCTTC
CASSSNLNYGYTF
>TRBV11-1|NA|TRBD1|TRBJ1-1
TGTGCCAGCAGCTTTGGGACAGCCGAAGCTTTCTTT
CASSFGTAEAFF
>TRBV3-1|NA|TRBD2|TRBJ2-1
TGTGCCAGCAGCCTAAGCGCGGGAGGCCGGCAATATGAGCAGTTCTTC
CASSLSAGGRQYEQFF
>TRBV20-1|few|TRBD2|TRBJ2-7
TGCAGTGTTAGCCTCCCGGGACTAGGGACCCTTTTGGAGCAGTACTTC
CSVSLPGLGTLLEQYF
>TRBV28|many|NA|TRBJ2-2
TGTGCCAGCAGTGGGTTAGGGATTTACACCGGGGAGCTGTTTTTT
CASSGLGIYTGELFF
>TRBV2|many|TRBD2|TRBJ2-3
TGTGCCAGCATAGGTCGGGAGGGCCAAAAGACGCAGTATTTT
CASIGREGQKTQYF
>TRBV19|many|NA|TRBJ2-3
TGTGCCAGTAGTCTTCAGGGGTACGATACGCAGTATTTT
CASSLQGYDTQYF
>TRBV11-3|many|TRBD2|TRBJ2-1
TGTGCCAGCAGCCCAGGGAGGGGCGATGAGCAGTTCTTC
CASSPGRGDEQFF
>TRBV27|NA|NA|TRBJ1-1
TGTGCCAGCAGGCTCGGGGGGACTGAAGCTTTCTTT
CASRLGGTEAFF
>TRBV5-5|many|NA|TRBJ2-1
TGTGCCAGCAGCTTGGCATCGGGGAGCTCCTACAATGAGCAGTTCTTC
CASSLASGSSYNEQFF
>TRBV12-5|few|NA|TRBJ1-1
TGTGCTAGTGGTTATCAGGGAGGGACTGAAGCTTTCTTT
CASGYQGGTEAFF
>TRBV20-1|NA|NA|TRBJ2-1
TGCAGTGCTTCCCGAAACCGGAATAAGAAGTTCTTC
CSASRNRNKKFF
>TRBV7-6|NA|NA|TRBJ1-1
TGTGCCAGCAGCTTAGACATGGACACTGAAGCTTTCTTT
CASSLDMDTEAFF
>TRBV15|few|NA|TRBJ2-3
TGTGCCACCAGCAGATGTTTCGACGGGAGTGCCACAGATACGCAGTATTTT
CATSRCFDGSATDTQYF
>TRBV7-9|many|TRBD1|TRBJ1-2
TGTGCCAGCAGCCTGCTTGGGACAGGCAACTATGGCTACACCTTC
CASSLLGTGNYGYTF
>TRBV5-1|many|NA|TRBJ1-4
TGCGCCAGCAGCTTTGGGGGGGAAAGGGAAAAACTGTTTTTT
CASSFGGEREKLFF
>TRBV27|many|NA|TRBJ2-7
TGTGCCAGCAGTTTACAAGGGACGCGCGTTCGGAACGAGCAGTACTTC
CASSLQGTRVRNEQYF
>TRBV18|many|NA|TRBJ1-1
TGTGCCAGCTCACCAAGTACGGGGGCCGTACTTGAAGCTTTCTTT
CASSPSTGAVLEAFF
>TRBV20-1|many|NA|TRBJ1-6
TGCAGTGCTAGAGATGTCCGGATAAATTCACCCCTCCACTTT
CSARDVRINSPLHF
>TRBV7-9|many|NA|TRBJ2-3
TGTGCCAGCAGCTTATGGGGCACAGATACGCAGTATTTT
CASSLWGTDTQYF
>TRBV6-1|few|NA|TRBJ2-5
TGTGCCAGCATTCCTGGACGGGGATGGGAGACCCAGTACTTC
CASIPGRGWETQYF
>TRBV5-1|NA|TRBD1|TRBJ1-2
TGCGCCAGCAGCTTGGACGGGGACAGGGTGTACACATTC
CASSLDGDRVYTF
>TRBV14|many|NA|TRBJ1-4
TGTGCCAGCAGCCAGGGCGGGGAAAAACTGTTTTTT
CASSQGGEKLFF
>TRBV6-2/TRBV6-3|NA|TRBD2|TRBJ2-7
TGTGCCAGCAGGACGGGTCTCGGCGGGGGCTACGAGCAGTACTTC
CASRTGLGGGYEQYF
>TRBV4-3|many|NA|TRBJ1-5
TGCGCCAGCAGCCAAGATGGGGTTAACAATCAGCCCCAGCATTTT
CASSQDGVNNQPQHF
>TRBV15|many|NA|TRBJ2-5
TGTGCCACCAGCAGTTCTCCCCAGGAGGAGACCCAGTACTTC
CATSSSPQEETQYF